This T cell receptor beta chain was captured by sequencing in a study of T-cell reconstitution after alpha-beta-depleted transplantation in children. A TCRbeta library incorporating unique molecular identifiers was prepared. TCRdb itself ran the PCR reads through MiXCR, one entry per CDR3 protein. Here the sample spans about 510,000 distinct CDR3 sequences, about 10% being singletons. This clonotype appeared many times. Its antigen is undetermined. Trimming pared 6 bases from V and 6 bases from J, leaving 16 bases between. This CDR3 region has 13 residues. Germline V gene lookup returns CDR1 DFQATT and CDR2 SNEGSKA (reference sequence). Broader study findings: Approximately two months post-transplant, alpha-beta T cells reportedly originated from several hundred expanded graft clones. It was newly produced T cells that mostly accounted for T-cell counts and diversity one year after transplant. The high TCRbeta diversity at day 60 in some patients came from surviving recipient T cells and thymic progenitors.

The source of this sequence is a female patient aged 2 to 10 who had a stem cell transplant for aplastic anemia, so the T cells may come from the graft donor. This sequence joins TRBV20-1 and TRBJ2-3, with D unresolved. Source: PBMCs, mostly from graft donor cells, taken 180 days after TCRalphabeta/CD19-depleted stem cell transplant. The CDR3 loop is CSALTSSKDTQYF. The CDR3 coding sequence is TGCAGTGCCTTAACATCATCCAAGGATACGCAGTATTTT.